This TCR beta chain was sequenced in a study of T cell repertoires in cytomegalovirus infection. Study-level results: Across the ex vivo response, the dominant clonotypes were HLA-C-restricted CMV-specific TCR beta clonotypes. Cumulative frequency of public TCR beta families picked out carriers of CMV plus the relevant HLA.

Via MiXCR, TCRdb re-called the reads, giving one row per CDR3 protein. The data contain fewer than 550,000 distinct CDR3 sequences, 11% of them singletons. CDR3 size: 13 residues. Looked up from germline, CDR1 is MRHNA and CDR2 is SNTAGT. The V end was cut by 3 bases, the J end by 9 bases, with 14 bases between. This clonotype was detected many times. No antigen is known for it. This chain connects TRBV6-4 to TRBJ1-1; perhaps TRBD1 as D (6 bases). Material for sequencing was PBMCs. The clonotype originates from a human donor in good health (CMV status not recorded). Some clones in this sample may be carry-over from other donors' samples. The CDR3 sequence is CASSDEGGSKAFF. CDR3 bases: TGTGCCAGCAGTGATGAAGGGGGAAGTAAAGCTTTCTTT.